These 16 T cell receptor beta chains originate from one sample sequenced in a study of cytomegalovirus exposure and HLA in healthy donors. PCR primers comprised 60 Vbeta and 13 Jbeta primers. The assay was immunoSEQ multiplex PCR, and TCRdb's table has in-frame clones only and misses some. There are tens of thousands of clones in the sample; about 76% occur only once, and over 2.5% lies in the top ten. Sequencing input: PBMCs. These TCRs come from a man between 18 and 35 years old in good health and CMV-seronegative.

The J gene is TRBJ2-7, the V gene TRBV27, with 11 bases aligning to TRBD2. V was clipped by 3 bases and J by 2 bases; unmatched bases: 21. The CDR3 contains 21 residues. Germline values: CDR1 MNHEY, CDR2 SMNVEV (reference sequence). CDR3 residues: CASSFNPSRPKTSGEPYEQYF. In nucleotides, the CDR3 is TGTGCCAGCAGTTTCAACCCCTCACGGCCGAAGACTAGCGGGGAACCCTACGAGCAGTACTTC.

This sequence joins TRBV30 and TRBJ2-5, with 7 bases identical to TRBD1. The CDR3 is 13 residues long. The junction had 9 bases not matched to a gene; V was cut back by 5 bases and J by 6 bases. From germline, CDR1 is GTSNPN and CDR2 SVGIG (reference sequence). In nucleotides, the CDR3 is TGTGCCTGGGCTCGAGGGGGCGAGCAGACCCAGTACTTC. The encoded protein is CAWARGGEQTQYF.

The chain couples TRBV7-3 to TRBJ2-5; tentative D call: TRBD1 (6 bases). CDR1 and CDR2 from the germline V gene are SGHTA and FQGTGA. Between the trimmed V and J ends, which lost 2 bases and 0 bases, there was a span of 13 bases. This CDR3 has 16 residues. CDR3 region: CASSLLGAAYQETQYF. The CDR3 DNA reads as TGTGCCAGCAGCTTATTGGGGGCTGCGTACCAAGAGACCCAGTACTTC. Looking up the rest from reference TRBV7-3 and TRBJ2-5 gives the full variable domain: GAGVSQTPSNKVTEKGKYVELRCDPISGHTALYWYRQSLGQGPEFLIYFQGTGAADDSGLPNDRFFAVRPEGSVSTLKIQRTERGDSAVYLCASSLLGAAYQETQYFGPGTRLLVL.

This clone showed up just a few times. The chain recombines TRBV18 with TRBJ1-1, with D unclear. Trimming cost V 3 bases and J 5 bases, with 10 bases left between them. This CDR3 comprises 13 residues. Germline V gene data show CDR1 as KGHSH and CDR2 as LQKENI. DNA of the CDR3: TGTGCCAGCTCACCTTCCGGGTCGACTGAAGCTTTCTTT. Amino acid sequence: CASSPSGSTEAFF.

There are a few counts of this clone. The chain carries TRBV27 and TRBJ1-2; 8 nucleotides align to TRBD1. The CDR3 covers 14 residues. CDR1 is MNHEY and CDR2 is SMNVEV in the germline V gene (reference sequence). The V segment lost 5 bases and the J segment 2 bases; nucleotides outside the gene matches: 4. CDR3 loop: CASSPQGANYGYTF. Here the CDR3 DNA reads TGTGCCAGCAGTCCCCAGGGGGCGAACTATGGCTACACCTTC.

This clone was counted once. The genes are TRBV5-1 and TRBJ2-3; unclear D gene. CDR3 length equals 15 residues. Between the trimmed V and J ends, which lost 0 bases and 0 bases, there was a span of 8 bases. Germline lookup yields CDR1 SGHRS and CDR2 YFSETQ. The CDR3 DNA reads as TGCGCCAGCAGCTTGGAAAATACTAGCACAGATACGCAGTATTTT. It is translated as CASSLENTSTDTQYF.

In its sample, this clone was seen once. This sequence joins TRBV7-6 and TRBJ2-7; tentative D call: TRBD2 (5 bases). CDR3 length equals 14 residues. Trimming stripped 2 bases from V and 3 bases from J, with 11 bases between. The germline V gene has CDR1 SGHVS and CDR2 FNYEAQ. CDR3 in DNA: TGTGCCAGCAGCTTATCTCGGCGGGTCTACGAGCAGTACTTC. This sequence encodes CASSLSRRVYEQYF.

There are a few counts of this clone. The CDR3 is CASSLGSTNSNQPQHF. CDR3 in DNA: TGCGCCAGCAGCTTGGGAAGCACTAATAGCAATCAGCCCCAGCATTTT. The V call is TRBV5-1, the J call TRBJ1-5; D remains unclear. Looked up from germline, CDR1 is SGHRS and CDR2 is YFSETQ. This CDR3 has 16 amino acids. V dropped 0 bases and J dropped 0 bases, with 10 bases sitting between them.

This clone showed up just a few times. This sequence joins TRBV5-1 and TRBJ2-7; D remains unclear. Per the germline V gene, CDR1 is SGHRS and CDR2 is YFSETQ. The CDR3 is made up of 14 amino acids. The V end lost 2 bases, the J end lost 3 bases, and 12 bases lay between the germline ends. The CDR3 DNA reads as TGCGCCAGCAGCTTTGGAAACCTAGACTACGAGCAGTACTTC. Its protein is CASSFGNLDYEQYF.

The chain links TRBV29-1 to TRBJ2-2, with 7 nucleotides matching TRBD1. The CDR3 length is 15 residues. Germline trimming cut 5 bases from V and 2 bases from J; bases unmatched to any gene: 8. The germline CDR1 and CDR2 sequences are SQVTM and ANQGSEA. This CDR3 reads CSVHRGPHNTGELFF. CDR3 nucleotide sequence: TGCAGCGTTCACAGGGGACCACATAACACCGGGGAGCTGTTTTTT.

The chain combines TRBV7-3 with TRBJ2-5; TRBD2 aligns across 7 bases. This CDR3 spans 15 amino acids. Germline CDR1 is SGHTA and CDR2 is FQGTGA. V lost 1 base, J lost 5 bases, and 7 bases stayed unmatched. This CDR3 is CASSLNGGTLETQYF. In DNA form, the CDR3 reads TGTGCCAGCAGCTTAAACGGGGGGACTCTGGAGACCCAGTACTTC. The full variable domain, its missing parts supplied by reference TRBV7-3 and TRBJ2-5, is GAGVSQTPSNKVTEKGKYVELRCDPISGHTALYWYRQSLGQGPEFLIYFQGTGAADDSGLPNDRFFAVRPEGSVSTLKIQRTERGDSAVYLCASSLNGGTLETQYFGPGTRLLVL.

The chain combines TRBV12-5 with TRBJ2-2; the D gene is possibly TRBD1 (5 bases). The CDR3 covers 15 residues. V was clipped by 1 base and J by 6 bases, with 12 bases between them. Germline loops: CDR1 LGHNT, CDR2 FRNRAP. The CDR3, as DNA: TGTGCTAGTGGTTTGGACACGACAGTTGCCGGGGAGCTGTTTTTT. As protein: CASGLDTTVAGELFF.

The rearrangement uses TRBV10-2 and TRBJ2-7; 8 positions match TRBD1. The CDR3 consists of 16 residues. CDR1 is WSHSY, CDR2 SAAADI, per germline. V trimming: 5 bases; J trimming: 2 bases; junction bases outside the gene matches: 11. This CDR3 reads CASSTSDRGFPYEQYF. CDR3 in DNA: TGCGCCAGCAGTACCTCCGACAGGGGCTTCCCCTACGAGCAGTACTTC.

The rearrangement joins TRBV7-6 to TRBJ2-7; 10 bases map to TRBD1. Per the germline V gene, CDR1 is SGHVS and CDR2 is FNYEAQ. The CDR3 is made up of 14 amino acids. After removal of 5 bases from V and 4 bases from J, the junction contained 5 bases not matched to a gene. The CDR3 nucleotides read TGTGCCAGCAGCGCGGGACAGGGGATGTACGAGCAGTACTTC. It encodes CASSAGQGMYEQYF.

This rearrangement joins TRBV6-1 to TRBJ2-7; a weak D match, TRBD1 (5 bases). Germline V gene data show CDR1 as MNHNS and CDR2 as SASEGT. V gave up 0 bases and J gave up 3 bases, with 9 bases separating them. There are 14 residues in the CDR3. The CDR3 reads CASSEAGRVYEQYF. In DNA form, the CDR3 reads TGTGCCAGCAGTGAAGCGGGCAGGGTCTACGAGCAGTACTTC.

The count of this clone is one. This chain uses TRBV5-6 with TRBJ2-2; no firm D call. V dropped 0 bases and J dropped 6 bases, with 15 bases sitting between them. The CDR3 contains 16 residues. CDR1 SGHDT and CDR2 YYEEEE come from the germline V gene. CDR3 nucleotides: TGTGCCAGCAGCTTGGTACTAATAATCGACGCCGGGGAGCTGTTTTTT. Protein sequence: CASSLVLIIDAGELFF.